Following are 23 T cell receptor beta chains from one sample sequenced in a study of OX40 agonist ivuxolimab in advanced cancers. Using immunoSEQ multiplex PCR, the repertoire was profiled, and TCRdb retains in-frame clones only, with some absent. The sample comprises 75,000 to 100,000 clones, 90% to 95% of which are singletons, and 0.3% to 0.4% rests with the top ten. The material was CD4+ or CD8+ T cells sorted from blood, obtained in a trial of the OX40 agonist ivuxolimab. The receptors come from an adult with an advanced solid tumor such as melanoma, head and neck, liver or kidney cancer.

This clone has a single count. The chain employs TRBV1 and TRBJ2-7; the D call in the table, TRBD2, was not verified against the DNA. TRBV1 is noted as a pseudogene. The CDR3 length is 19 residues. The CDR3 sequence: CTSSPLIGTSGRARYEQYF. The CDR3 nucleotides read TGCACCAGCAGCCCTTTAATCGGGACTAGCGGGAGGGCTCGCTACGAGCAGTACTTC.

Only one count was recorded for this clone. The genes are TRBV6-5 and TRBJ2-2; D not resolved. CDR3 length: 14 amino acids. Trimming shortened V by 6 bases and J by 0 bases, and 8 bases separated the two germline ends. Germline V CDR1 and CDR2: MNHEY, SVGAGI. The CDR3: CASSPRTNTGELFF. The CDR3 DNA reads TGTGCCAGCAGCCCGAGAACGAACACCGGGGAGCTGTTTTTT.

This clone has just one count. The CDR3, as DNA: TGTGCCAGCAGCCTTCGACCTGCCAATGAGCAGTTCTTC. Translating gives CASSLRPANEQFF. This chain links TRBV11-2 with TRBJ2-1; no firm D call. Germline loops: CDR1 SGHAT, CDR2 FQNNGV. This CDR3 has 13 amino acids. Trimming removed 5 bases at V and 6 bases at J, with 11 bases between. Full variable domain (outside the CDR3, taken from reference TRBV11-2 and TRBJ2-1): EAGVAQSPRYKIIEKRQSVAFWCNPISGHATLYWYQQILGQGPKLLIQFQNNGVVDDSQLPKDRFSAERLKGVDSTLKIQPAKLEDSAVYLCASSLRPANEQFFGPGTRLTVL.

This clone was counted a single time. V usage is TRBV5-1 and J usage is TRBJ2-1; a weak D match, TRBD2 (6 bases). Germline loops: CDR1 SGHRS, CDR2 YFSETQ. The ends were cut back, 0 bases at V and 7 bases at J, with 17 bases in the middle. The CDR3 is made up of 16 amino acids. The DNA for the CDR3 is TGCGCCAGCAGCTTGGGACGGGAGACACCGGATAATGAGCAGTTCTTC. Its protein is CASSLGRETPDNEQFF. The complete variable domain, with remaining parts taken from reference TRBV5-1 and TRBJ2-1, reads KAGVTQTPRYLIKTRGQQVTLSCSPISGHRSVSWYQQTPGQGLQFLFEYFSETQRNKGNFPGRFSGRQFSNSRSEMNVSTLELGDSALYLCASSLGRETPDNEQFFGPGTRLTVL.

V is TRBV7-9 and J is TRBJ2-1; 12 bases match TRBD2. Trimming at V came to 2 bases and at J to 7 bases, leaving 3 bases not matched to a gene. From germline, CDR1 is SEHNR and CDR2 FQNEAQ (reference sequence). This CDR3 comprises 15 residues. The CDR3 nucleotides read TGTGCCAGCAGCTTACGACTAGCGGGAGAGAATGAGCAGTTCTTC. Amino acid sequence: CASSLRLAGENEQFF.

This clone was recorded only once. The genes are TRBV4-3 and TRBJ2-2; 14 bases fit TRBD2. The CDR3 runs 19 residues. From germline, CDR1 is LGHNA and CDR2 YSLEER. The V gene end was trimmed by 4 bases and the J gene end by 5 bases; junction bases not matched to a gene: 12. CDR3 region: CASSRRGTSGSHRTGELFF. As DNA, the CDR3 is TGCGCCAGCAGCCGAAGAGGGACTAGCGGGAGCCACAGGACCGGGGAGCTGTTTTTT.

The chain has TRBV2 and TRBJ1-2; 7 bases line up with TRBD1. With 8 bases clipped from V and 4 bases from J, the junction kept 1 base outside the gene matches. Looked up from germline, CDR1 is SNHLY and CDR2 is FYNNEI. CDR3 size: 11 residues. In nucleotides, the CDR3 is TGTGCCAGCCGGGACAGCTATGGCTACACCTTC. This gives the protein CASRDSYGYTF.

This clone was seen only a few times. J is TRBJ2-3 and V is TRBV4-3, with unresolved D. Germline CDR1 reads LGHNA; CDR2 reads YSLEER. The CDR3 extends over 14 amino acids. The V end was cut by 3 bases, the J end by 2 bases, with 9 bases between. The CDR3 protein is CASSQRTNTDTQYF. DNA of the CDR3: TGCGCCAGCAGCCAGCGGACCAACACAGATACGCAGTATTTT.

The V call is TRBV7-2, the J call TRBJ2-7, with D possibly TRBD2 on 5 matching bases. CDR1 is SGHTA and CDR2 is FQGNSA in the germline V gene. The CDR3 sequence is 13 residues long. Trimming shortened V by 4 bases and J by 7 bases, and 14 bases separated the two germline ends. The CDR3 DNA is TGTGCCAGCAGCTCCCGAGAGGGCCGAGAGCAGTACTTC. As protein: CASSSREGREQYF.

The chain uses TRBV19 and TRBJ2-2; no clear D. Trimming left V 4 bases short and J 7 bases short, with 16 bases between. Germline V gives CDR1 LNHDA, CDR2 SQIVND (reference sequence). The CDR3 is 15 amino acids. CDR3 sequence (DNA): TGTGCCAGTAGTAGGTCCCCCCGGCTAGGCGGGGAGCTGTTTTTT. Encoded protein: CASSRSPRLGGELFF.

The chain joins TRBV11-1 to TRBJ1-1; perhaps TRBD1 as D (6 bases). The germline gives CDR1 SGHAT, CDR2 FQDESV (reference sequence). There are 13 residues in the CDR3. Trimming left V 6 bases short and J 1 base short, with 9 bases between. As DNA, the CDR3 is TGTGCCAGCAGAGGGGGGAGGAACACTGAAGCTTTCTTT. Protein product: CASRGGRNTEAFF.

The chain employs TRBV6-5 and TRBJ2-4; D tentatively fits TRBD1 or TRBD2 (5 bases each). CDR3 size: 13 residues. Germline V gene data show CDR1 as MNHEY and CDR2 as SVGAGI. V shed 5 bases and J shed 11 bases, with 16 bases lying between them. The CDR3 region is CASSEGTHLVQYF. The CDR3 region has the DNA TGTGCCAGCAGTGAGGGGACCCATCTGGTTCAGTACTTC.

The chain recombines TRBV6-5 with TRBJ2-2, with D unresolved. CDR1 MNHEY and CDR2 SVGAGI come from the germline V gene. The V end lost 6 bases, the J end lost 1 base, and 12 bases lay between the germline ends. This CDR3 has 15 residues. CDR3 DNA: TGTGCCAGCAGCCCAAACAGAGGGAACACCGGGGAGCTGTTTTTT. Translation: CASSPNRGNTGELFF.

This rearrangement joins TRBV19 to TRBJ2-7, with a possible D match to TRBD1 (6 bases). This CDR3 contains 14 residues. Trimming removed 3 bases from V and 3 bases from J, with 12 bases in between. CDR1 LNHDA and CDR2 SQIVND come from the germline V gene (reference sequence). CDR3 sequence: CASSMRRDIYEQYF. Written as DNA, the CDR3 is TGTGCCAGTAGTATGCGTCGGGACATCTACGAGCAGTACTTC.

This chain links TRBV4-2 with TRBJ2-1; tentatively, D is TRBD1 (6 bases). Between the trimmed V and J ends, which lost 4 bases and 2 bases, there was a span of 15 bases. The CDR3 is 16 residues long. CDR1 and CDR2 from the germline V gene are LGHNA and YNFKEQ. CDR3 DNA: TGTGCCAGCAGCCTGGAAGGGGGAGTCACCTACAATGAGCAGTTCTTC. Its translation: CASSLEGGVTYNEQFF.

The chain couples TRBV5-1 to TRBJ2-1, with TRBD2 matching over 8 bases. Per the germline V gene, CDR1 is SGHRS and CDR2 is YFSETQ. The V and J ends lost 4 bases and 2 bases, in that order; junction bases with no gene match: 5. This CDR3 has 15 amino acids. This CDR3 reads CASSRSGSTYNEQFF. The CDR3 DNA is TGCGCCAGCAGCCGAAGCGGGAGCACCTACAATGAGCAGTTCTTC. Full variable domain (missing parts from reference TRBV5-1 and TRBJ2-1): KAGVTQTPRYLIKTRGQQVTLSCSPISGHRSVSWYQQTPGQGLQFLFEYFSETQRNKGNFPGRFSGRQFSNSRSEMNVSTLELGDSALYLCASSRSGSTYNEQFFGPGTRLTVL.

This chain uses TRBV5-1 with TRBJ1-4, with D unresolved. Germline-derived CDR1 and CDR2 are SGHRS and YFSETQ. Trimming took 6 bases from V and 5 from J, leaving 8 bases between them. The CDR3 runs to 12 residues. The DNA of the CDR3 is TGCGCCAGCATGGGAGAGAATGAAAAACTGTTTTTT. It encodes CASMGENEKLFF.

DNA for the CDR3: TGCGCCAGCAGCCAAGCCGGACAGCTAAATGAAAAACTGTTTTTT. Amino acid sequence: CASSQAGQLNEKLFF. This chain connects TRBV4-3 to TRBJ1-4; a possible D gene is TRBD1 (6 bases). Germline V lookup: CDR1 LGHNA, CDR2 YSLEER. This CDR3 has 15 amino acids. Deletions cut 1 base from V and 5 bases from J, with 11 bases between.

The rearrangement joins TRBV6-5 to TRBJ2-3, with 9 bases that match TRBD2. This CDR3 has 15 residues. Germline values: CDR1 MNHEY, CDR2 SVGAGI. J gave up 0 bases and V 6 bases, and 4 bases lay outside the gene matches. The CDR3 region has the DNA TGTGCCAGCAGCCTGGGACTAGCTAGCACAGATACGCAGTATTTT. This gives the protein CASSLGLASTDTQYF.

The chain links TRBV5-6 to TRBJ1-2; TRBD1 is a possible D gene (5 bases). Trimming shortened V by 1 base and J by 7 bases, and 8 bases separated the two germline ends. This CDR3 contains 12 residues. The germline V gene has CDR1 SGHDT and CDR2 YYEEEE. CDR3 sequence reads: CASSLTGAGYTF. CDR3 DNA sequence: TGTGCCAGCAGCTTGACAGGTGCTGGCTACACCTTC.

V gene TRBV7-8 combines with J gene TRBJ1-4; D not resolved. V was pared by 3 bases and J by 7 bases, with 9 bases between. The CDR3 loop spans 13 amino acids. Germline V CDR1 and CDR2: SGHVS, FQNEAQ. In DNA, the CDR3 is TGTGCCAGCAGCTTTGGCCCCAGTGAAAAACTGTTTTTT. Encoded protein: CASSFGPSEKLFF.

The chain couples TRBV28 to TRBJ2-7; 9 bases are a match to TRBD1. CDR1 and CDR2 from the germline V gene are MDHEN and SYDVKM. With 5 bases clipped from V and 4 bases from J, the junction kept 6 bases outside the gene matches. CDR3 length: 14 amino acids. For the CDR3, the DNA is TGTGCCAGCAGTGAACCGGGACAGGGTTACGAGCAGTACTTC. It is translated as CASSEPGQGYEQYF. The variable domain in full, with the rest retrieved from reference TRBV28 and TRBJ2-7, is DVKVTQSSRYLVKRTGEKVFLECVQDMDHENMFWYRQDPGLGLRLIYFSYDVKMKEKGDIPEGYSVSREKKERFSLILESASTNQTSMYLCASSEPGQGYEQYFGPGTRLTVT.

The chain joins TRBV2 to TRBJ1-1, with D uncertain. Germline V gene data show CDR1 as SNHLY and CDR2 as FYNNEI. CDR3 size: 14 residues. V was pared by 5 bases and J by 1 base, with 11 bases between. The chain's CDR3 is CASSFGRGNTEAFF. The CDR3 DNA reads TGTGCCAGCAGTTTCGGGCGGGGGAACACTGAAGCTTTCTTT.